These 19 T cell receptor beta chains were all obtained from the same sample, sequenced in a study of vaccination effects on CD4 cells after COVID-19. No antigen is known for these receptors. Profiling relied on immunoSEQ multiplex PCR, and the TCRdb table lists in-frame clones only, not all of them. In the table there are about 50,000 clones, roughly 80% of which are singletons. Investigators separated out CD4+ T cells once 9 to 11 days of culture had passed. This specimen consisted of CD4+ T cells from PBMCs cultured without peptide, obtained before COVID-19 vaccination. The source of these receptors is a human donor who received a COVID-19 vaccine.

V gene TRBV5-6 combines with J gene TRBJ2-5; D perhaps matches TRBD2 (5 bases). Between the trimmed V and J ends, which lost 3 bases and 2 bases, there was a span of 8 bases. The CDR3 loop spans 13 amino acids. CDR1 SGHDT and CDR2 YYEEEE come from the germline V gene. Here the CDR3 reads CASSWTGQETQYF. Written as DNA, the CDR3 is TGTGCCAGCAGCTGGACTGGGCAAGAGACCCAGTACTTC.

The chain uses TRBV7-9 and TRBJ2-5; 9 positions match TRBD1. The CDR3 consists of 16 residues. Germline trimming cut 2 bases from V and 4 bases from J; bases unmatched to any gene: 8. Germline values: CDR1 SEHNR, CDR2 FQNEAQ (reference sequence). The CDR3 here is CASSLRPGQGPETQYF. CDR3 nucleotides: TGTGCCAGCAGCTTAAGACCGGGACAGGGCCCAGAGACCCAGTACTTC.

V and J are TRBV30 and TRBJ2-3; a possible D gene is TRBD2 (5 bases). Germline V lookup: CDR1 GTSNPN, CDR2 SVGIG (reference sequence). This CDR3 is built from 13 residues. With 0 bases removed from V and 2 bases from J, the gap between germline ends came to 6 bases. The CDR3 DNA sequence: TGTGCCTGGAGTGTCGGGAACACAGATACGCAGTATTTT. It specifies CAWSVGNTDTQYF. The full variable domain, rest sourced from reference TRBV30 and TRBJ2-3, is SQTIHQWPATLVQPVGSPLSLECTVEGTSNPNLYWYRQAAGRGLQLLFYSVGIGQISSEVPQNLSASRPQDRQFILSSKKLLLSDSGFYLCAWSVGNTDTQYFGPGTRLTVL.

The V gene is TRBV7-8, the J gene TRBJ2-1, with D maybe TRBD1 (6 bases). Germline lookup yields CDR1 SGHVS and CDR2 FQNEAQ. The CDR3 covers 15 residues. Trimming took off 1 base at V and 5 bases at J, with 12 bases between the two ends. Here the CDR3 DNA reads TGTGCCAGCAGCTTAGGGGGGACAATGAACAATGAGCAGTTCTTC. It specifies CASSLGGTMNNEQFF.

The chain has TRBV6-5 and TRBJ2-2, with a tentative D call TRBD2 (5 bases). The CDR3 is 12 residues long. The V end lost 8 bases, the J end lost 4 bases, and 8 bases lay between the germline ends. Germline assignment: CDR1 MNHEY and CDR2 SVGAGI. CDR3 DNA sequence: TGTGCCAGCGAGGGATCCACCGGGGAGCTGTTTTTT. It translates to CASEGSTGELFF.

This chain joins TRBV25-1 and TRBJ1-3; D perhaps matches TRBD1 (5 bases). The ends were cut back, 6 bases at V and 0 bases at J, with 12 bases in the middle. The CDR3 has 15 amino acids. Germline V gives CDR1 MGHDK, CDR2 SYGVNS. The chain's CDR3 is CASRGGDFSGNTIYF. The DNA for the CDR3 is TGTGCCAGCAGAGGAGGGGACTTCTCTGGAAACACCATATATTTT.

This chain links TRBV14 with TRBJ2-1; possibly TRBD2 for D (5 bases). Trimming cost V 0 bases and J 0 bases, with 12 bases left between them. This CDR3 contains 17 residues. CDR1 is SGHDN, CDR2 FVKESK, per germline. CDR3 region: CASSQEDREFSYNEQFF. In DNA form, the CDR3 reads TGTGCCAGCAGCCAAGAAGACCGGGAATTCTCCTACAATGAGCAGTTCTTC.

This clone was observed a handful of times. V usage is TRBV19 and J usage is TRBJ2-7; 9 positions match TRBD2. The ends lost 5 bases at V and 5 bases at J; junction bases unmatched: 4. The CDR3 is 13 residues long. Germline lookup yields CDR1 LNHDA and CDR2 SQIVND (reference sequence). The CDR3 loop is CASSLAGVNEQYV. The DNA of the CDR3 is TGTGCCAGTAGTTTAGCGGGGGTAAACGAGCAGTACGTC.

The chain carries TRBV7-2 and TRBJ2-2; 7 bases line up with TRBD2. The CDR3 loop spans 13 amino acids. Trimming at V came to 4 bases and at J to 5 bases, leaving 1 base not matched to a gene. The germline gives CDR1 SGHTA, CDR2 FQGNSA. CDR3 amino acids: CASSSRGTGELFF. The CDR3 DNA reads TGTGCCAGCAGCTCGCGGGGGACCGGGGAGCTGTTTTTT.

This chain connects TRBV27 to TRBJ2-4; 7 bases line up with TRBD1. Germline values: CDR1 MNHEY, CDR2 SMNVEV (reference sequence). This CDR3 is built from 13 residues. J lost 6 bases, V lost 6 bases, and 5 bases had no gene match. CDR3 nucleotides: TGTGCCAGCAGGTCACCAGGGGGAAACATTCAGTACTTC. The encoded protein is CASRSPGGNIQYF.

The gene calls are TRBV5-1 and TRBJ2-6; possible D gene TRBD2, 5 bases. Germline-derived CDR1 and CDR2 are SGHRS and YFSETQ. V lost 4 bases, J lost 9 bases, and 11 bases lay in between. This CDR3 is built from 13 residues. Written as DNA, the CDR3 is TGCGCCAGCAGCCTGGGAGCAAGCAACGTCCTGACTTTC. Protein product: CASSLGASNVLTF.

The gene calls are TRBV5-6 and TRBJ2-7; 9 bases are shared with TRBD1. CDR1 and CDR2 (germline): SGHDT, YYEEEE. This CDR3 has 17 residues. The V gene end was trimmed by 0 bases and the J gene end by 6 bases; junction bases not matched to a gene: 13. This chain's CDR3 is CASSLDRGRMGWSEQYV. CDR3 in DNA: TGTGCCAGCAGCTTGGACAGGGGGCGAATGGGTTGGTCCGAGCAGTACGTC.

The chain combines TRBV7-2 with TRBJ2-3, with TRBD2 as a possible D gene (7 bases). Trimming cost V 1 base and J 0 bases, with 11 bases left between them. The CDR3 totals 16 residues. In germline, CDR1 is SGHTA, CDR2 FQGNSA. The CDR3 bases are TGTGCCAGCAGCTTAGTCGGGGGGCTTAGCACAGATACGCAGTATTTT. Protein sequence: CASSLVGGLSTDTQYF.

The CDR3 is CASSFRGSSYNEQFF. The CDR3 region has the DNA TGTGCCAGCAGCTTCAGGGGCTCATCCTACAATGAGCAGTTCTTC. V and J are TRBV7-3 and TRBJ2-1; D is perhaps TRBD1 (6 bases). This CDR3 comprises 15 residues. Germline CDR1 SGHTA, CDR2 FQGTGA. V lost 3 bases and J 1 base, leaving 10 bases between the germline ends. Supplemented by reference TRBV7-3 and TRBJ2-1, the full variable domain reads GAGVSQTPSNKVTEKGKYVELRCDPISGHTALYWYRQSLGQGPEFLIYFQGTGAADDSGLPNDRFFAVRPEGSVSTLKIQRTERGDSAVYLCASSFRGSSYNEQFFGPGTRLTVL.

The rearrangement links TRBV7-3 to TRBJ2-3; no clear D. This CDR3 spans 15 amino acids. Germline V gives CDR1 SGHTA, CDR2 FQGTGA. The germline V and J ends were trimmed by 5 bases and 3 bases, with 15 bases remaining between them. The CDR3 DNA reads TGTGCCAGCAGCCCATCCTATGTCTTGACAGATACGCAGTATTTT. Its translation: CASSPSYVLTDTQYF. The full variable domain, completed using reference TRBV7-3 and TRBJ2-3, is GAGVSQTPSNKVTEKGKYVELRCDPISGHTALYWYRQSLGQGPEFLIYFQGTGAADDSGLPNDRFFAVRPEGSVSTLKIQRTERGDSAVYLCASSPSYVLTDTQYFGPGTRLTVL.

V usage is TRBV21-1 and J usage is TRBJ2-7; the table's D call of TRBD2 was not tested on the DNA. TRBV21-1 constitutes a pseudogene. This CDR3 is built from 14 residues. CDR3 bases: TGTGCCAGCAGCAACGAGGGAACCTGGAGCGAGCAGTACGTC. Its protein product is CASSNEGTWSEQYV.

The genes are TRBV4-1 and TRBJ1-2, with 9 bases lining up with TRBD1. J was trimmed by 3 bases and V by 1 base; bases with no gene match: 6. The CDR3 is 16 amino acids. Germline V CDR1 and CDR2: MGHRA, YSYEKL. CDR3 DNA sequence: TGCGCCAGCAGCCAAGGAAGACAGGGGGAGGACTATGGCTACACCTTC. Translation: CASSQGRQGEDYGYTF.

This clone was seen only once. The chain has TRBV20-1 and TRBJ1-2; D ambiguous. V lost 3 bases and J lost 7, with 21 bases in between. Germline assignment: CDR1 DFQATT and CDR2 SNEGSKA (reference sequence). There are 15 residues in the CDR3. CDR3 loop: CSASFSVGRASGYTF. The CDR3 DNA is TGCAGTGCTAGTTTTTCGGTCGGGCGGGCGAGTGGCTACACCTTC.

This clone was picked up a small number of times. The CDR3 DNA follows: TGTGCCAGCAGGGGACAGGGTAACTATGGCTACACCTTC. It specifies CASRGQGNYGYTF. This chain joins TRBV6-5 and TRBJ1-2; TRBD1 aligns across 9 bases. Germline assignment: CDR1 MNHEY and CDR2 SVGAGI. V lost 6 bases and J lost 1; bases outside the gene matches: 0. The length of the CDR3 is 13 residues.